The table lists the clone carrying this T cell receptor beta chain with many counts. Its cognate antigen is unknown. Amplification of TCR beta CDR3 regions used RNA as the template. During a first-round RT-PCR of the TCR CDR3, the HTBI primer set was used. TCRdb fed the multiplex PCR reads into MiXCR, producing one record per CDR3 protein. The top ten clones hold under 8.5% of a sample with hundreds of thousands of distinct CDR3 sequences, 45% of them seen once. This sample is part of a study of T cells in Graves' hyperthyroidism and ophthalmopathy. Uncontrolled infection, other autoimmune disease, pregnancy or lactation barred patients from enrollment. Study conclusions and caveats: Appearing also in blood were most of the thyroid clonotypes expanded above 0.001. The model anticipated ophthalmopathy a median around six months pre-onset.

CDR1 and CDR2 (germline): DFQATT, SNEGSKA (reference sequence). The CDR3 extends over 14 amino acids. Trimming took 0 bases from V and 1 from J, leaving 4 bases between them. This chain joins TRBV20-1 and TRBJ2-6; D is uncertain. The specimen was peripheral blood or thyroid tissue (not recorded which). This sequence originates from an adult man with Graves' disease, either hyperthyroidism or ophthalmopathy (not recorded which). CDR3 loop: CSARDSSGANVLTF. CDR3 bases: TGCAGTGCTAGAGACAGTTCTGGGGCCAACGTCCTGACTTTC.